The 18 T cell receptor beta chains listed next were all sequenced from one sample in a study of cytomegalovirus exposure and HLA in healthy donors. It was with 60 Vbeta and 13 Jbeta primers that the PCR ran. Profiling relied on immunoSEQ multiplex PCR, and the TCRdb table lists in-frame clones only, not all of them. The sample has 150,000 to 200,000 clones, 60% to 80% seen once; the top ten hold over 1.3%. The sample comprised PBMCs. The receptors derive from a man in his fifties or sixties in good health and CMV-seronegative.

V gene TRBV10-3 combines with J gene TRBJ2-5, with D possibly TRBD2 on 6 matching bases. The J call may not be correct, given that the DNA end is closer to TRBJ2-7. Germline-derived CDR1 and CDR2 are ENHRY and SYGVKD. The CDR3 sequence is 15 residues long. The CDR3, as DNA: TGTGCCATCAGTGAGTCTAAGGGCGGGGACTACGAGCAGTACTTC. Its protein product is CAISESKGGDYEQYF.

The chain links TRBV5-1 to TRBJ2-7; a weak D match, TRBD2 (6 bases). The CDR3 runs 13 residues. Germline V CDR1 and CDR2: SGHRS, YFSETQ. The germline V and J ends were trimmed by 4 bases and 1 base, with 9 bases remaining between them. CDR3 DNA sequence: TGCGCCAGCAGCGCGGGGCAATCCTACGAGCAGTACTTC. It encodes CASSAGQSYEQYF.

As DNA, the CDR3 is TGTGCCGAAGGAACAGGGACACCAGATACGCAGTATTTT. It yields the protein CAEGTGTPDTQYF. The V call is TRBV28, the J call TRBJ2-3, with D perhaps TRBD1 (6 bases). This CDR3 has 13 amino acids. The germline gives CDR1 MDHEN, CDR2 SYDVKM. Trimming pared 11 bases from V and 4 bases from J, leaving 16 bases between.

This clone was seen a single time. The gene calls are TRBV15 and TRBJ2-7, with 10 bases aligning to TRBD2. Germline V CDR1 and CDR2: LNHNV, YYDKDF (reference sequence). The CDR3 covers 15 residues. J was trimmed by 2 bases and V by 2 bases; bases with no gene match: 3. CDR3 protein: CATSRNSGGTYEQYF. The CDR3 region has the DNA TGTGCCACCAGCAGAAATAGCGGGGGGACCTACGAGCAGTACTTC.

The rearrangement joins TRBV19 to TRBJ2-1, with no clear D. Germline V gene lookup returns CDR1 LNHDA and CDR2 SQIVND (reference sequence). The CDR3 spans 13 residues. V was trimmed by 1 base and J by 5 bases, leaving 6 bases between them. The DNA for the CDR3 is TGTGCCAGTAGTATAGGTAGTAACAATGAGCAGTTCTTC. Translated, it gives CASSIGSNNEQFF. The whole variable domain, remainder taken from reference TRBV19 and TRBJ2-1, is DGGITQSPKYLFRKEGQNVTLSCEQNLNHDAMYWYRQDPGQGLRLIYYSQIVNDFQKGDIAEGYSVSREKKESFPLTVTSAQKNPTAFYLCASSIGSNNEQFFGPGTRLTVL.

The CDR3 DNA follows: TGTGCCAGCAGCCCCGGGGGGGCCCTCCACTACGAGCAGTACTTC. This gives the protein CASSPGGALHYEQYF. The chain recombines TRBV7-2 with TRBJ2-7; 8 bases match TRBD2. This CDR3 has 15 residues. V was pared by 5 bases and J by 3 bases, with 9 bases of the junction left unmatched. Germline assignment: CDR1 SGHTA and CDR2 FQGNSA.

J is TRBJ2-5 and V is TRBV19; 9 nucleotides line up with TRBD2. The length of the CDR3 is 15 residues. The trim removed 4 bases at V and 4 bases at J, leaving 7 bases unmatched. Germline V gene data show CDR1 as LNHDA and CDR2 as SQIVND (reference sequence). The CDR3 DNA reads TGTGCCAGTAGTACCTTACTAGCGGGTGGAGAGACCCAGTACTTC. Translation: CASSTLLAGGETQYF.

This clone was seen ten or more times. This chain connects TRBV10-2 to TRBJ2-5; no clear D gene. The V end lost 5 bases, the J end lost 4 bases, and 11 bases lay between the germline ends. CDR3 length: 13 residues. Germline CDR1 is WSHSY and CDR2 is SAAADI. CDR3: CASSPSVRETQYF. The CDR3 DNA follows: TGCGCCAGCAGTCCCAGCGTACGAGAGACCCAGTACTTC.

The CDR3 is CASSFRAGGDNEQFF. The DNA for the CDR3 is TGTGCCAGCAGCTTTAGGGCGGGAGGAGACAATGAGCAGTTCTTC. The chain links TRBV7-2 to TRBJ2-1; 8 nucleotides match TRBD2. The CDR3 runs to 15 residues. Per the germline V gene, CDR1 is SGHTA and CDR2 is FQGNSA. V shed 3 bases and J 5 bases; nucleotides not matched to a gene: 6.

The chain employs TRBV7-8 and TRBJ2-5; 8 nucleotides align to TRBD1. The DNA end is more similar to TRBJ2-7, so the J call may be wrong. CDR3 length equals 16 residues. Per germline, CDR1 SGHVS and CDR2 FQNEAQ. CDR3 nucleotide sequence: TGTGCCAGCAGCTTATTCGAGACAGGGGCCAGCTACGAGCAGTACTTC. Protein sequence: CASSLFETGASYEQYF.

The rearrangement joins TRBV28 to TRBJ2-2; tentatively, D is TRBD1 (6 bases). In germline, CDR1 is MDHEN, CDR2 SYDVKM. CDR3 size: 18 residues. The V gene lost 6 bases and the J gene lost 6 bases, with 26 bases spanning the gap. The CDR3 DNA reads TGTGCCAGCAGCCAAGACAGGCTCCACAATAGTCAGTCCGGGGAGCTGTTTTTT. Residues: CASSQDRLHNSQSGELFF. Full variable domain (outside the CDR3, taken from reference TRBV28 and TRBJ2-2): DVKVTQSSRYLVKRTGEKVFLECVQDMDHENMFWYRQDPGLGLRLIYFSYDVKMKEKGDIPEGYSVSREKKERFSLILESASTNQTSMYLCASSQDRLHNSQSGELFFGEGSRLTVL.

The CDR3 DNA reads as TGTGCCAGTAGCCCCATAACGGGACTAAGGAATGAGCAGTTCTTC. Its translation: CASSPITGLRNEQFF. The rearrangement links TRBV19 to TRBJ2-1; TRBD2 aligns across 7 bases. Germline values: CDR1 LNHDA, CDR2 SQIVND (reference sequence). The CDR3 extends over 15 amino acids. The V and J ends lost 6 bases and 7 bases, in that order; junction bases with no gene match: 12.

The DNA of the CDR3 is TGTGCCAGCAGCCCGTCGGGGGTAAATGAGCAGTTCTTC. It codes for CASSPSGVNEQFF. V and J are TRBV27 and TRBJ2-1; the D gene is possibly TRBD2 (6 bases). The CDR3 runs to 13 residues. Germline V gene data show CDR1 as MNHEY and CDR2 as SMNVEV (reference sequence). The ends were cut back, 6 bases at V and 7 bases at J, with 13 bases in the middle.

The chain employs TRBV28 and TRBJ1-1, with D possibly matching TRBD1 (5 bases). Per the germline V gene, CDR1 is MDHEN and CDR2 is SYDVKM. Trimming took 2 bases from V and 4 from J, leaving 8 bases between them. This CDR3 contains 13 residues. The CDR3 DNA reads as TGTGCCAGCAGTTTACAGGGAACCACTGAAGCTTTCTTT. This gives the protein CASSLQGTTEAFF.

The chain combines TRBV4-3 with TRBJ2-7; TRBD1 matches at 7 bases. V shed 1 base, J shed 12 bases, and the junction held 12 bases outside the gene matches. Germline CDR1 and CDR2: LGHNA and YSLEER. This CDR3 has 14 amino acids. CDR3 in DNA: TGCGCCAGCAGCCAAGTACAGGGGCCCTCTATAATGTACTTC. Protein: CASSQVQGPSIMYF.

The rearrangement uses TRBV7-3 and TRBJ2-2; 7 bases agree with TRBD1. This CDR3 comprises 18 residues. The J segment lost 3 bases and the V segment lost 5 bases, leaving 15 bases of the junction unmatched. Germline-derived CDR1 and CDR2 are SGHTA and FQGTGA. The CDR3 here is CASSPLGRDSRDTGELFF. CDR3 bases: TGTGCCAGCAGCCCTTTAGGCCGGGACAGTCGGGACACCGGGGAGCTGTTTTTT.

This clone showed up just once. The rearrangement links TRBV18 to TRBJ2-7; 8 bases line up with TRBD1. Trimming at V came to 3 bases and at J to 4 bases, leaving 8 bases not matched to a gene. Germline CDR1 is KGHSH and CDR2 is LQKENI. This CDR3 contains 15 residues. CDR3 region: CASSPETGAYYEQYF. DNA for the CDR3: TGTGCCAGCTCACCCGAGACAGGGGCGTATTACGAGCAGTACTTC.

The rearrangement links TRBV16 to TRBJ2-4, with D perhaps TRBD2 (7 bases). This CDR3 spans 13 amino acids. Looked up from germline, CDR1 is KGHSY and CDR2 is FQNENV. Trimming removed 2 bases from V and 14 bases from J, with 16 bases in between. CDR3 nucleotide sequence: TGTGCCAGCAGCCAAGCCGGCGGGGGCGTGGAGTACTTC. Amino acids: CASSQAGGGVEYF.